These T cell receptor beta chains were read from a single sample in a study of blood T cell repertoires in COVID-19. This table comes from immunoSEQ multiplex PCR, and its TCRdb copy is limited to in-frame clones, with some not included. The top ten clones hold approximately 39% of a sample with 42,000 or so clones, around 82% of them seen once. The sequenced sample consisted of peripheral blood. These receptors originate from a man in his forties with active or convalescent COVID-19. CDR3s include the opening cysteine and the closing phenylalanine or tryptophan.

TRBV18,CASSPPSKNSYEQYF
TRBV3-1/TRBV3-2,CASSTHRSNEQFF
TRBV18,CASSPIQAYEQYF
TRBV7-9,CASSLGQGAMHEQYF
TRBV27,CASSLLGQGTYEQYF
TRBV9,CASSTETGHYGYTF
TRBV30,CAWSGVAGHGYTF
TRBV11-3,CASSSSGTGEFF
TRBV6-6,CASSYGGAAYEQYF
TRBV9,CASSVAPGLGGDEQYF
TRBV6-5,CASSRQLVTSYEQYF
TRBV5-1,CASSSGGEQYF
TRBV6-5,CASFPAAGYGYTF
TRBV28,CASSLGRNYGYTF
TRBV10-3,CATRTEASSGNTIYF
TRBV6-4,CASSETSGYPYEQYF
TRBV9,CASSVGPHDRTNTEAFF
TRBV19,CASSVTAPGEAFF
TRBV2,CASSRDSNTEAFF
TRBV19,CASSILAGQGLDQPQHF
TRBV28,CASSRLGLAGGPFQDEQFF
TRBV7-6,CASSPISGANVLTF
TRBV24-1,CATGRGLDEQFF
TRBV3-1/TRBV3-2,CASSQDEWTANTEAFF
TRBV9,CASTGEANYGYTF
TRBV11-2,CASSLVPASSGGIRDTQYF